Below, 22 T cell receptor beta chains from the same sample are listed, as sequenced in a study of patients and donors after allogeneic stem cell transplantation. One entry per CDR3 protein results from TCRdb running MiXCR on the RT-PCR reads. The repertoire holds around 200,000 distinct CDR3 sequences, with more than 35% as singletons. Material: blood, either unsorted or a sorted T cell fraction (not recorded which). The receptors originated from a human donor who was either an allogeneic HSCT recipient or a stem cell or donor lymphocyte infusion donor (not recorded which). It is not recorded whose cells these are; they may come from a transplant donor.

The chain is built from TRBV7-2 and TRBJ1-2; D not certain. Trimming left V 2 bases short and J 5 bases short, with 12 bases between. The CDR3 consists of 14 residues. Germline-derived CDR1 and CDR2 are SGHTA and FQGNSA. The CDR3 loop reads CASSLNRRSYGYTF. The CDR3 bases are TGTGCCAGCAGCTTAAACCGCAGAAGTTATGGCTACACCTTC.

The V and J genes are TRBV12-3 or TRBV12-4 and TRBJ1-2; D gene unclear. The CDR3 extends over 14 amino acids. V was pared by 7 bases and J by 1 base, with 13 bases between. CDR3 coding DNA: TGTGCCAGCACGGGCCGAAGACTTAACTATGGCTACACCTTC. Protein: CASTGRRLNYGYTF.

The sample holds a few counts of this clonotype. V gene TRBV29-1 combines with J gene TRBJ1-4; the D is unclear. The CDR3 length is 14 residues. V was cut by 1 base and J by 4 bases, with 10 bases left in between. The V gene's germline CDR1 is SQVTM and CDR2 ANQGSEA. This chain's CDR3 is CSVEVGGRNEKLFF. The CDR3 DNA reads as TGCAGCGTTGAAGTGGGCGGCCGTAATGAAAAACTGTTTTTT.

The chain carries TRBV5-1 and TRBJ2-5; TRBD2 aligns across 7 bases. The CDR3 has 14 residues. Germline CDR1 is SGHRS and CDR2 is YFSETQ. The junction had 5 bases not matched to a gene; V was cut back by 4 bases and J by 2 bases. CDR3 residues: CASSRLAEQETQYF. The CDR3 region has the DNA TGCGCCAGCAGCCGCCTAGCGGAACAAGAGACCCAGTACTTC.

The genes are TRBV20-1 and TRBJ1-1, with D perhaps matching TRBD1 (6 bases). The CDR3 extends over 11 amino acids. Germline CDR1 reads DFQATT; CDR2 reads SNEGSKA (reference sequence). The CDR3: CRVQGNTEAFF. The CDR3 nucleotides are TGCAGGGTACAGGGGAACACTGAAGCTTTCTTT.

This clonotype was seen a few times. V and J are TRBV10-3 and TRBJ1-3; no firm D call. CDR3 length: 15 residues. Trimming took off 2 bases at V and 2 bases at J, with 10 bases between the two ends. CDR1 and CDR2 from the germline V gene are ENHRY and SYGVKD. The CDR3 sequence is CAISEPILAGNTIYF. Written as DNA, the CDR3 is TGTGCCATCAGTGAGCCGATTCTGGCTGGAAACACCATATATTTT.

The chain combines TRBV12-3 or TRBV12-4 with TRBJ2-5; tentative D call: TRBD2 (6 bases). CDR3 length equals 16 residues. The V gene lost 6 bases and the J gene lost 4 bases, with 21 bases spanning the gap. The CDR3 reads CASSPFGEAARETQYF. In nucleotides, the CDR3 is TGTGCCAGCAGCCCCTTTGGGGAGGCGGCCCGAGAGACCCAGTACTTC.

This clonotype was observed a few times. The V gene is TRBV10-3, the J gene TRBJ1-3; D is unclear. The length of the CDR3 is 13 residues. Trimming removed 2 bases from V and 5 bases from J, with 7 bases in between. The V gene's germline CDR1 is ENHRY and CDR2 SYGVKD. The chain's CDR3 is CAISEDQRNTIYF. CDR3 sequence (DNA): TGTGCCATCAGTGAGGATCAGAGAAACACCATATATTTT.

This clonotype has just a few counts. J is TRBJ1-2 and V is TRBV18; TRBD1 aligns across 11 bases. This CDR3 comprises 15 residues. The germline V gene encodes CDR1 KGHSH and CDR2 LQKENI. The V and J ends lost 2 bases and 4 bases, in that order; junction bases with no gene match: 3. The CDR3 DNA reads TGTGCCAGCTCACCAGGACAGGGGGCGACCTATGGCTACACCTTC. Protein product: CASSPGQGATYGYTF.

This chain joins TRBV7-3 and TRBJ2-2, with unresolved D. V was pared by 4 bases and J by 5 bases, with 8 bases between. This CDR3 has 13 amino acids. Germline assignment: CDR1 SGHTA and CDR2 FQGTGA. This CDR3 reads CASSSRPTGELFF. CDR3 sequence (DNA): TGTGCCAGCAGCTCTCGGCCGACCGGGGAGCTGTTTTTT.

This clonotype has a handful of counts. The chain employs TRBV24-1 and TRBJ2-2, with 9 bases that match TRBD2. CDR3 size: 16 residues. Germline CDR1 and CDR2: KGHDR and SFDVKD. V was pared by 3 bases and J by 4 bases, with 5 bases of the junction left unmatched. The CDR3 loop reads CATSDGTSHPTGELFF. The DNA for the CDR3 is TGTGCCACCAGTGATGGGACTAGCCATCCCACCGGGGAGCTGTTTTTT.

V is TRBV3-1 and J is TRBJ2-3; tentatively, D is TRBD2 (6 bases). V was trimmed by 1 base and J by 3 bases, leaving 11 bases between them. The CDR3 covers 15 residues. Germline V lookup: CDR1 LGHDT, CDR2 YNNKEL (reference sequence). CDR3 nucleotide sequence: TGTGCCAGCAGCCAAGTCGGGGGAGGAACAGATACGCAGTATTTT. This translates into CASSQVGGGTDTQYF.

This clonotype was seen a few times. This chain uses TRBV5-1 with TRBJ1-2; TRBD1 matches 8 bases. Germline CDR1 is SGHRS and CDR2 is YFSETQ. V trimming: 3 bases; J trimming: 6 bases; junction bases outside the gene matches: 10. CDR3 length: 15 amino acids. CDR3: CASSYPDRGLDGYTF. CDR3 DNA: TGCGCCAGCAGCTACCCCGACAGGGGACTCGATGGCTACACCTTC.

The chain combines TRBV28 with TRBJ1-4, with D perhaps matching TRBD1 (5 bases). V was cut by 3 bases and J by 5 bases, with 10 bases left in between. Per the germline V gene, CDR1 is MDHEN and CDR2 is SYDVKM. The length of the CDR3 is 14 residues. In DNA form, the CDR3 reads TGTGCCAGCAGTTTGCTGCAGGGCAATGAAAAACTGTTTTTT. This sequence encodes CASSLLQGNEKLFF.

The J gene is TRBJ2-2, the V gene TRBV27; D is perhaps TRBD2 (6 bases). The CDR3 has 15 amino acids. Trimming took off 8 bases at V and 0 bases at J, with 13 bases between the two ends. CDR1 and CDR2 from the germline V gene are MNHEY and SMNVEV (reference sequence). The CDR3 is CASAHGTANTGELFF. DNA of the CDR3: TGTGCCAGCGCACACGGGACTGCGAACACCGGGGAGCTGTTTTTT.

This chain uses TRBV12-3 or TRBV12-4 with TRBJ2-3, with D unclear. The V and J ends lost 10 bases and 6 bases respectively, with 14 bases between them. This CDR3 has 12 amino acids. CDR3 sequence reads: CATKAHHDTQYF. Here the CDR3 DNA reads TGTGCCACCAAAGCCCACCACGATACGCAGTATTTT.

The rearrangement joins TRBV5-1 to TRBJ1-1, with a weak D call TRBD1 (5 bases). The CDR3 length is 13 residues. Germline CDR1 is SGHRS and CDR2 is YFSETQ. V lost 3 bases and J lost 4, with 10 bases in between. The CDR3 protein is CASSSDGGTEAFF. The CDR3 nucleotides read TGCGCCAGCAGCTCGGACGGGGGCACTGAAGCTTTCTTT.

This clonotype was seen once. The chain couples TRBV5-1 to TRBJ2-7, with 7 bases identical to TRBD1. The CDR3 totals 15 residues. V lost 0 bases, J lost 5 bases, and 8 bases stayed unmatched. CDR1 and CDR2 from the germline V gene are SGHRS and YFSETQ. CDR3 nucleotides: TGCGCCAGCAGCTTGGCAAAGGGGGCCTTTGACGAGCAGTACTTC. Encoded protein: CASSLAKGAFDEQYF.

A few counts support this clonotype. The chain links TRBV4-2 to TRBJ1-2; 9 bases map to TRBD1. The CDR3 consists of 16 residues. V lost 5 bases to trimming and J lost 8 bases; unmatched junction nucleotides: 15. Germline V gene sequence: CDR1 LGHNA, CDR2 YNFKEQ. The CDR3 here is CASSARDRVFLDGYTF. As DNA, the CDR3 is TGTGCCAGCAGCGCCCGGGACAGGGTTTTTCTGGACGGCTACACCTTC.

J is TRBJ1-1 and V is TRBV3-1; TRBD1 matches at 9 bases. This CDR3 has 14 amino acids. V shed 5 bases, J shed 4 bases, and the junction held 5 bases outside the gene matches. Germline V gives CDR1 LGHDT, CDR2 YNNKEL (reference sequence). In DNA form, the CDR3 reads TGTGCCAGCAGCAAGGGACAGGGTATCACTGAAGCTTTCTTT. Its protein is CASSKGQGITEAFF.

This CDR3 is CASSLTSAETQYF. DNA of the CDR3: TGTGCCAGCAGCTTGACTAGCGCAGAGACCCAGTACTTC. The chain combines TRBV5-4 with TRBJ2-5; 7 nucleotides line up with TRBD2. The CDR3 totals 13 residues. Per germline, CDR1 SGHNT and CDR2 YYREEE (reference sequence). The V gene end was trimmed by 1 base and the J gene end by 4 bases; junction bases not matched to a gene: 1.

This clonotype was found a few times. CDR3 residues: CAISESLRQGNTIYF. In nucleotides, the CDR3 is TGTGCCATCAGTGAGTCGCTTCGACAGGGAAACACCATATATTTT. This chain connects TRBV10-3 to TRBJ1-3, with a weak D call TRBD1 (5 bases). The CDR3 sequence is 15 residues long. Trimming shortened V by 0 bases and J by 4 bases, and 10 bases separated the two germline ends. Germline V lookup: CDR1 ENHRY, CDR2 SYGVKD.